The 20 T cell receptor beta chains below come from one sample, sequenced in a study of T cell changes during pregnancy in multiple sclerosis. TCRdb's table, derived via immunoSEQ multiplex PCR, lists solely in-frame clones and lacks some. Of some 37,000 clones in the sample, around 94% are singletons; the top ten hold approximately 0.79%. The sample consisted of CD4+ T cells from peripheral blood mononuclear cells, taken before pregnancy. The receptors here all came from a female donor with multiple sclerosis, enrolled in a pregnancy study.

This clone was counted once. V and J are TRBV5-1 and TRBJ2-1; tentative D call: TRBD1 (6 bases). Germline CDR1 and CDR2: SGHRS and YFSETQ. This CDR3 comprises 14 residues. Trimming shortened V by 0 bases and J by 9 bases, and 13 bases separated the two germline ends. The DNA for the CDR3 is TGCGCCAGCAGCTTGGGCCAAGGGGGTATTGAGCAGTTCTTC. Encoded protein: CASSLGQGGIEQFF. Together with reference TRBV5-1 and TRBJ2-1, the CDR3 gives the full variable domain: KAGVTQTPRYLIKTRGQQVTLSCSPISGHRSVSWYQQTPGQGLQFLFEYFSETQRNKGNFPGRFSGRQFSNSRSEMNVSTLELGDSALYLCASSLGQGGIEQFFGPGTRLTVL.

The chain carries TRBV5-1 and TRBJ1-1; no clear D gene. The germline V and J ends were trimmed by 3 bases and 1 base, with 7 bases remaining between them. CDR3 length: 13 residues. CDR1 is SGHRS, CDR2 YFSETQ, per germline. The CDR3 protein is CASSSRSNTEAFF. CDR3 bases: TGCGCCAGCAGCTCGCGTTCGAACACTGAAGCTTTCTTT.

The CDR3 protein is CASRPSGRRHNEQFF. The CDR3, as DNA: TGTGCCAGCAGACCCAGCGGGAGAAGGCACAATGAGCAGTTCTTC. V is TRBV28 and J is TRBJ2-1; the match to TRBD2 covers 8 bases. Losses at the gene ends were 6 bases for V and 5 bases for J; bases not matched to a gene: 9. In germline, CDR1 is MDHEN, CDR2 SYDVKM. The CDR3 length is 15 residues.

In DNA form, the CDR3 reads TGTGCCAGCAGCTTTGGGCTAGCGGGGCCAGATACGCAGTATTTT. It specifies CASSFGLAGPDTQYF. V usage is TRBV7-2 and J usage is TRBJ2-3, with TRBD2 identical over 9 bases. V gave up 3 bases and J gave up 4 bases; unmatched junction bases: 5. The CDR3 consists of 15 residues. Germline CDR1 and CDR2: SGHTA and FQGNSA.

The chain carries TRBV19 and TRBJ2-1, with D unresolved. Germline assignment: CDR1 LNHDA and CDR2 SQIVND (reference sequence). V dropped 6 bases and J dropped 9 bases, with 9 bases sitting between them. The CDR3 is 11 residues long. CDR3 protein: CASSGFVEQFF. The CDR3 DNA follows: TGTGCCAGTAGCGGGTTTGTTGAGCAGTTCTTC. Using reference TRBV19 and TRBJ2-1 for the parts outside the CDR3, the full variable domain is DGGITQSPKYLFRKEGQNVTLSCEQNLNHDAMYWYRQDPGQGLRLIYYSQIVNDFQKGDIAEGYSVSREKKESFPLTVTSAQKNPTAFYLCASSGFVEQFFGPGTRLTVL.

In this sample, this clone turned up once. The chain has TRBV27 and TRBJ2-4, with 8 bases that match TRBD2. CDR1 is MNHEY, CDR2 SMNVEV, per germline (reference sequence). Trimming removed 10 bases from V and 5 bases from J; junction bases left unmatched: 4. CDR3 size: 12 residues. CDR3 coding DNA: TGTGCCACCGGGAGGGCGGAAAACATTCAGTACTTC. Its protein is CATGRAENIQYF.

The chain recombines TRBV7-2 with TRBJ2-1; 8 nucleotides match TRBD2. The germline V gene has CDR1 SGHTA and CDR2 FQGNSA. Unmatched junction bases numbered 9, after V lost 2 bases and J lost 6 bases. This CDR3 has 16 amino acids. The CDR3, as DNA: TGTGCCAGCAGCTTATTAGGCGCGGGAGGTCCCAATGAGCAGTTCTTC. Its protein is CASSLLGAGGPNEQFF.

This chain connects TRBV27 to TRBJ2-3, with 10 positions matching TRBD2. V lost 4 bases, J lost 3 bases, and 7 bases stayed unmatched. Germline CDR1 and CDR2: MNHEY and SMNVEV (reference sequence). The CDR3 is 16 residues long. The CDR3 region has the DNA TGTGCCAGCAGTTCCCCCCAGCGGGAGGGTACAGATACGCAGTATTTT. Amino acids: CASSSPQREGTDTQYF.

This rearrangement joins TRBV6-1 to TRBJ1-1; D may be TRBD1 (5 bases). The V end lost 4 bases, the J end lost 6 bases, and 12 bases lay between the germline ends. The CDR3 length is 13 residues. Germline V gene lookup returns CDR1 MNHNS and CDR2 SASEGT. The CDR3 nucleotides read TGTGCCAGCAGTGGACCCTCGACAGCTGAAGCTTTCTTT. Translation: CASSGPSTAEAFF.

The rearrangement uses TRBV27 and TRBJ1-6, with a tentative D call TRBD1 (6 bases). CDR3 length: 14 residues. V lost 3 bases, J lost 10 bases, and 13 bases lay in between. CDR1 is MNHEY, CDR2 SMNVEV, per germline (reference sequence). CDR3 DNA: TGTGCCAGCAGTTTCCAGGGGCAGCAGTCACCCCTCCACTTT. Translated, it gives CASSFQGQQSPLHF.

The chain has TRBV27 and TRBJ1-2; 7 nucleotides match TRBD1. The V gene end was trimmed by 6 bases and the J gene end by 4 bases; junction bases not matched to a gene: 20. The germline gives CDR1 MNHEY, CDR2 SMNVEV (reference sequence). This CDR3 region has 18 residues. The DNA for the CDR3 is TGTGCCAGCAGCACTCTCCAGACGACCAGGGGGGACCTCTATGGCTACACCTTC. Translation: CASSTLQTTRGDLYGYTF.

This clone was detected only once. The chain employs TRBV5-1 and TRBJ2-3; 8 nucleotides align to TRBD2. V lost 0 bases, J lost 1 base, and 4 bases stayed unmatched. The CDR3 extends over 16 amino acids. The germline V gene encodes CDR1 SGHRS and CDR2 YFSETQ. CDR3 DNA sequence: TGCGCCAGCAGCTTGGTCCCAGCGGGAGGCACAGATACGCAGTATTTT. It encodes CASSLVPAGGTDTQYF.

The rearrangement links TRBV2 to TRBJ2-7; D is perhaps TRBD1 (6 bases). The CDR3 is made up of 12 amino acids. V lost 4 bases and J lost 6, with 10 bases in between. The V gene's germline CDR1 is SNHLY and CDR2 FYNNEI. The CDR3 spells CASSGQGFEQYF. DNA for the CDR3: TGTGCCAGCAGTGGCCAGGGGTTCGAGCAGTACTTC.

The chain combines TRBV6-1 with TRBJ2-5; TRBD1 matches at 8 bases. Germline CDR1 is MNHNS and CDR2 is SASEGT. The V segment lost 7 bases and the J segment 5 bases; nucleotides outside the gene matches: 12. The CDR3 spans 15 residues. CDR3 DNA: TGTGCCAGCACTCTTTCGACAGGGGCACGCGAGACCCAGTACTTC. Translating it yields CASTLSTGARETQYF.

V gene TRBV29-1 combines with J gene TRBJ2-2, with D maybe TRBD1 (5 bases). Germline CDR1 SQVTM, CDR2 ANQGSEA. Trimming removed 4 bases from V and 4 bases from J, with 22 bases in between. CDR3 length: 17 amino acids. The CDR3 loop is CSVGPRTSSASTGELFF. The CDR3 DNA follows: TGCAGCGTTGGACCGAGGACATCCTCCGCGAGCACCGGGGAGCTGTTTTTT.

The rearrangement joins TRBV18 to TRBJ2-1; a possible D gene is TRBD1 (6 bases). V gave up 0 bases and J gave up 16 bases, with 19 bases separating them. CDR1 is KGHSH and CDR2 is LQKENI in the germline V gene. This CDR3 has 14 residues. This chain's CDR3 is CASSPPTGSSKYFF. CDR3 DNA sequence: TGTGCCAGCTCACCACCTACAGGGAGCTCTAAGTACTTCTTC.

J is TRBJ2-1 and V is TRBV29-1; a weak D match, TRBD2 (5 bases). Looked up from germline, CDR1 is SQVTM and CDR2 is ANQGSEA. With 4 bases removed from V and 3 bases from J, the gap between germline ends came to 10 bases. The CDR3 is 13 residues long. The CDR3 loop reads CSVGPGNYNEQFF. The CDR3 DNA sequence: TGCAGCGTTGGACCGGGGAACTACAATGAGCAGTTCTTC.

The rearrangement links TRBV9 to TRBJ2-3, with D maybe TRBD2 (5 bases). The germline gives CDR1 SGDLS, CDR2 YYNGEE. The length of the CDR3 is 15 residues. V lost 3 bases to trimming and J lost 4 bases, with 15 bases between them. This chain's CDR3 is CASSAKPGWADTQYF. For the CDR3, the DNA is TGTGCCAGCAGCGCGAAACCGGGGTGGGCAGATACGCAGTATTTT.

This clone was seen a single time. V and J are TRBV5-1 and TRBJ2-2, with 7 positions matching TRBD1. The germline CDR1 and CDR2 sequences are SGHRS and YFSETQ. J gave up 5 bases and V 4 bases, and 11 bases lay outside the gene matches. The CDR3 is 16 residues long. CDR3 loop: CASSPPEGTVTGELFF. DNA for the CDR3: TGCGCCAGCAGCCCCCCGGAAGGGACAGTAACCGGGGAGCTGTTTTTT.

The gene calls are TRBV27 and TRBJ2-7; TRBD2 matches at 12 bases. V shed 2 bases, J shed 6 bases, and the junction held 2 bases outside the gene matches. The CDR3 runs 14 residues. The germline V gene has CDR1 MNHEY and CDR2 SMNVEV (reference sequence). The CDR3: CASSLLAGGPEQYF. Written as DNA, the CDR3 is TGTGCCAGCAGTTTACTAGCGGGAGGGCCCGAGCAGTACTTC.